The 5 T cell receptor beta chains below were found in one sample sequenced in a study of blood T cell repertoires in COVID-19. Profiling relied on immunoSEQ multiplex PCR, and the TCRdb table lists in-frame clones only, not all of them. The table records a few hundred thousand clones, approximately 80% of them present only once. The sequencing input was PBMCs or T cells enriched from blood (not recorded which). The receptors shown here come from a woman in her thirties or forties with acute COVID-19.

This CDR3 reads CASRASGRSYNSPLHF. The CDR3 DNA reads TGTGCCAGCAGGGCTTCGGGTCGATCCTATAATTCACCCCTCCACTTT. This sequence joins TRBV27 and TRBJ1-6; D uncertain. Germline CDR1 and CDR2: MNHEY and SMNVEV (reference sequence). The CDR3 sequence is 16 residues long. V shed 6 bases and J shed 1 base, with 13 bases lying between them.

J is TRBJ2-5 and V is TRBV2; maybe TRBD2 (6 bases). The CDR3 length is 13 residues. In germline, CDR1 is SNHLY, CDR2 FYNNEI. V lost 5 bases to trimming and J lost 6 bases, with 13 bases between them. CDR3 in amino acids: CASSSGGGKTQYF. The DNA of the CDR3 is TGTGCCAGCAGTTCCGGGGGAGGCAAGACCCAGTACTTC.

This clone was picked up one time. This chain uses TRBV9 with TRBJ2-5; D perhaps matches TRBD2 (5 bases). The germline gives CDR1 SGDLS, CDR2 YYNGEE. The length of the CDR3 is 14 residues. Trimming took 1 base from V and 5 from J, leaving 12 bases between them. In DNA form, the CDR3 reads TGTGCCAGCAGCGTAACACCGGGATCGGAGACCCAGTACTTC. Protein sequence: CASSVTPGSETQYF.

For the CDR3, the DNA is TGTGCCAGCAGGTCTGGGACAGGGTACACCGGGGAGCTGTTTTTT. It is translated as CASRSGTGYTGELFF. The chain joins TRBV2 to TRBJ2-2, with TRBD1 matching over 9 bases. The trim removed 6 bases at V and 3 bases at J, leaving 5 bases unmatched. This CDR3 has 15 residues. Germline CDR1 SNHLY, CDR2 FYNNEI.

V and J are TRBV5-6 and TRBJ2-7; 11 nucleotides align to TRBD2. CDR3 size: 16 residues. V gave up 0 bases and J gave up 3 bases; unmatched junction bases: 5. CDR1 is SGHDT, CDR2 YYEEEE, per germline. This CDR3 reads CASSLATSGIHYEQYF. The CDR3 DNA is TGTGCCAGCAGCTTGGCGACTAGCGGGATTCACTACGAGCAGTACTTC.